What follows describes a single T cell receptor beta chain. Under the authors' procedure: Estimation of nucleated cell counts relied on the amplification of reference gene primers. This table comes from immunoSEQ multiplex PCR, and its TCRdb copy is limited to in-frame clones, with some not included. V, J and clone size reflect that table, while D and trimming were determined from the DNA. The sample consists of under 95,000 clones, about 68% of them appearing once. V was clipped by 4 bases and J by 8 bases; unmatched bases: 16. Germline CDR1 and CDR2: SGHTA and FQGTGA. CDR3 length: 16 amino acids. The sample is drawn from a study of blood T cell repertoires in COVID-19. For the study at large: The samples span acute and convalescent COVID-19 from the United States, Italy and Spain. PBMCs, B-cell-depleted T cells, or T cells provided the cDNA or gDNA that made up the material.

The clonotype was recovered from a middle-aged man with active or convalescent COVID-19. The chain employs TRBV7-3 and TRBJ1-2; 7 positions match TRBD1. The sequenced material came from peripheral blood. CDR3 nucleotide sequence: TGTGCCAGCAGCTCTAATGGACTCGACAGGGTGAGGGGCTACACCTTC. Amino acid sequence: CASSSNGLDRVRGYTF.